This T cell receptor (beta chain) was obtained from a study of cytomegalovirus exposure and HLA in healthy donors. Study-level background: An earlier analysis identified under 130 million unique TCR beta sequences in about 180 million T cells. Study-wide findings and caveats: Information on immune exposure was restricted to one variable (CMV serostatus). Roughly uniform sequencing depth across donors was assumed, possibly incorrectly.

In the PCR, 60 Vbeta and 13 Jbeta primers were used. Clones were read by immunoSEQ multiplex PCR, and TCRdb kept only the in-frame ones, dropping some. The repertoire consists of fewer than 130,000 clones, with 74% occurring once and the leading ten covering roughly 2.6%. Concerning this clone itself: Its antigen is not identified.

Losses at the gene ends were 0 bases for V and 3 bases for J; bases not matched to a gene: 1. This CDR3 comprises 15 residues. Germline V lookup: CDR1 SGHRS, CDR2 YFSETQ. The gene calls are TRBV5-1 and TRBJ1-3; 9 positions match TRBD1. Sequencing was carried out using PBMCs. This clonotype was obtained from a man aged 45 to 65 in good health and CMV-seropositive. The CDR3 coding sequence is TGCGCCAGCAGCTTGGACAGGGGGCTTGGAAACACCATATATTTT. Its translation is CASSLDRGLGNTIYF.